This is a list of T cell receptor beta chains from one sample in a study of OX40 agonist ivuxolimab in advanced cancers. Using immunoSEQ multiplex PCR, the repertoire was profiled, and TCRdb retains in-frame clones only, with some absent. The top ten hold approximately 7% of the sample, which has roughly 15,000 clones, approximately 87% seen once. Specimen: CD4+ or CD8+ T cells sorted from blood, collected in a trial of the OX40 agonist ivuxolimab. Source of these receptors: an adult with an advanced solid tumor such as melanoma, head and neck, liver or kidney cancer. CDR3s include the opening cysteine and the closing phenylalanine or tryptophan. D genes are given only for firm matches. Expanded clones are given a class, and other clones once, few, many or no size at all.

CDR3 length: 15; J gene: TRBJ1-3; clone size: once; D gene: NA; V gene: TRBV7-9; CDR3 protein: CASSPRDYRGNTIYF; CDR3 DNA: TGTGCCAGCAGCCCCCGGGACTATAGGGGAAACACCATATATTTT
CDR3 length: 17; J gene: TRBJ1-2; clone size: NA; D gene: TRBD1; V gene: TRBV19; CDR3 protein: CASSIDQGGGPAYGYTF; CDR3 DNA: TGTGCCAGTAGTATAGATCAGGGGGGCGGACCCGCCTATGGCTACACCTTC
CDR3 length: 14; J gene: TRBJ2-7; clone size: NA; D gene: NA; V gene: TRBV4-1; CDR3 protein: CASSQVQTHYEQYF; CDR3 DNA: TGCGCCAGCAGCCAAGTTCAGACACACTACGAGCAGTACTTC
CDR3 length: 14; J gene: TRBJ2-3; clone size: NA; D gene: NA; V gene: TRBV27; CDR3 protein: CASRYTGSTDTQYF; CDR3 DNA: TGTGCCAGCCGCTACACGGGATCCACAGATACGCAGTATTTT
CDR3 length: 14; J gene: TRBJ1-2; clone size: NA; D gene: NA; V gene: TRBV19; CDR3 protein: CASSPTDGNYGYTF; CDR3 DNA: TGTGCCAGTAGTCCGACAGATGGTAACTATGGCTACACCTTC
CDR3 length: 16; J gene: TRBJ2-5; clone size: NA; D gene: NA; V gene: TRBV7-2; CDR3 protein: CASSLAAGGREETQYF; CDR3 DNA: TGTGCCAGCAGCTTAGCGGCAGGGGGGAGAGAAGAGACCCAGTACTTC
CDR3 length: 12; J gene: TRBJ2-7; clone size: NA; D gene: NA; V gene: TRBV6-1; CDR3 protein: CASSERTYEQYF; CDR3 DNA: TGTGCCAGCAGTGAAAGGACCTACGAGCAGTACTTC
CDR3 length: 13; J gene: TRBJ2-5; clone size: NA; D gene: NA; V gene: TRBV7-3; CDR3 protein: CASSLNSGGTQYF; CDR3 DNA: TGTGCCAGCAGCTTAAATAGCGGCGGGACCCAGTACTTC
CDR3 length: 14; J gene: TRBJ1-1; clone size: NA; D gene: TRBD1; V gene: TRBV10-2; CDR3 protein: CASSEMDRGTEAFF; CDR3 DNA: TGCGCCAGCAGTGAGATGGACAGGGGCACTGAAGCTTTCTTT
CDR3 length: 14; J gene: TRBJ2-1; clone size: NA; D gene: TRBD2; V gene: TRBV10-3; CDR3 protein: CAIRGGGENNEQFF; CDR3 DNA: TGTGCCATCAGGGGCGGGGGGGAGAACAATGAGCAGTTCTTC
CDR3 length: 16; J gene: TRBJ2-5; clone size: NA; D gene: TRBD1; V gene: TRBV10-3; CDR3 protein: CAISINTGQGVATQYF; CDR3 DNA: TGTGCCATCAGCATTAATACCGGACAGGGGGTCGCGACCCAGTACTTC
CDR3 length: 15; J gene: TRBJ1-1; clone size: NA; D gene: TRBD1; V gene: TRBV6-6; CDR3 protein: CASVLLQGASTEAFF; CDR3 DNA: TGTGCCAGCGTACTCCTCCAGGGGGCGAGCACTGAAGCTTTCTTT
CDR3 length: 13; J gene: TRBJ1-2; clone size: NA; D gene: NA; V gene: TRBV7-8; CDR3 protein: CASSLRGYYGYTF; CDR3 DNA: TGTGCCAGCAGCTTAAGGGGCTACTATGGCTACACCTTC
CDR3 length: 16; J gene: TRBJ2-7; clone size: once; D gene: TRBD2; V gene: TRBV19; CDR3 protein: CASSPGTSGTLYEQYF; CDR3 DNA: TGTGCCAGTAGCCCAGGGACTAGCGGTACGCTCTACGAGCAGTACTTC
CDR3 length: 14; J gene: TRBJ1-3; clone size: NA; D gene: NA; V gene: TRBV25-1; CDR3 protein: CASSKWVSGNTIYF; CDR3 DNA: TGTGCCAGCAGCAAATGGGTCTCTGGAAACACCATATATTTT
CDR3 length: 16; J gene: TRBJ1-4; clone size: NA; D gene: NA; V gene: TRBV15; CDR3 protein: CATSSISWGHNEKLFF; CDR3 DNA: TGTGCCACCAGCAGTATTTCGTGGGGTCATAATGAAAAACTGTTTTTT
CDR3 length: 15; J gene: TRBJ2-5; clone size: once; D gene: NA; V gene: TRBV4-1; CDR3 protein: CASSRLLGTQETQYF; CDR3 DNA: TGCGCCAGCAGCCGGTTACTCGGTACCCAAGAGACCCAGTACTTC
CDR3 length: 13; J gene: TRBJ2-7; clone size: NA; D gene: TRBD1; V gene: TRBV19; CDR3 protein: CASSPPGQGVQYF; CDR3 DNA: TGTGCCAGTAGTCCTCCGGGACAGGGCGTGCAGTACTTC
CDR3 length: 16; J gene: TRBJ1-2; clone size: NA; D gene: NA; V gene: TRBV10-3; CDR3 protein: CAISVKSGQAGYGYTF; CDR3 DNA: TGTGCCATCAGTGTAAAATCGGGACAAGCGGGCTATGGCTACACCTTC
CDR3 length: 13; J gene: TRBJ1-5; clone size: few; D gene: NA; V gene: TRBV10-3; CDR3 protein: CAIRGGSNQPQHF; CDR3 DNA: TGTGCCATCAGGGGGGGGAGCAATCAGCCCCAGCATTTT
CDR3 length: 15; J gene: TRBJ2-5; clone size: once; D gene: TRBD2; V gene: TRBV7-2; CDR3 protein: CASSPNHLAEETQYF; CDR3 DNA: TGTGCCAGCAGCCCCAATCATCTAGCGGAAGAGACCCAGTACTTC
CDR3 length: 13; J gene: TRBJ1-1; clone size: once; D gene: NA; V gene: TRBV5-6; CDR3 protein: CASSFLSNTEAFF; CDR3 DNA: TGTGCCAGCAGCTTCCTTTCGAACACTGAAGCTTTCTTT